This T cell receptor beta chain was found in a study of T-cell reconstitution after alpha-beta-depleted transplantation in children. This clonotype was counted only a few times. CDR1 SGHDT and CDR2 YYEEEE come from the germline V gene. J gave up 4 bases and V 6 bases, and 10 bases lay outside the gene matches. CDR3 size: 16 residues. Library preparation (for TCRbeta) was performed with unique molecular identifiers. Each CDR3 protein is one row after TCRdb ran MiXCR on the PCR reads. The sample lists about 540,000 distinct CDR3 sequences, around 20% occurring once. The rearrangement uses TRBV5-6 and TRBJ2-5; 12 nucleotides match TRBD1. This TCR was recovered from a human donor who donated a stem cell graft to a child with acute lymphoblastic leukemia. The material was PBMCs from the stem cell graft donor, obtained from the stem cell graft. CDR3 sequence: CASNPLGDRGRETQYF. The DNA of the CDR3 is TGTGCCAGCAATCCCCTGGGGGACAGGGGGCGAGAGACCCAGTACTTC.